The clone carrying this TCR beta chain has ten or more counts. Its antigen is unknown. TCRbeta libraries were built with three rounds of nested PCR, modified from ARM-PCR. One entry per CDR3 protein results from TCRdb running MiXCR on the multiplex PCR reads. This sample has under 95,000 distinct CDR3 sequences, with approximately 78% found just once. Looked up from germline, CDR1 is MNHEY and CDR2 is SVGEGT. The CDR3 extends over 23 amino acids. V dropped 4 bases and J dropped 0 bases, with 31 bases sitting between them. The entry originates in a study of tumor and adjacent non-tumor tissue in lung cancer. Overall study context: There were 12 adenocarcinoma, a couple of squamous cell carcinoma and 1 small cell lung cancer cases. Points from the study as a whole: Tumor tissue had significantly higher TCR diversity than normal lung. Patients with more diverse tumor TCRs had worse survival.

This sample's RNA came from whole unsorted tissue. This non-tumor lung sample came from over 3 cm beyond the tumor edge. The sample comprised distant non-tumor lung tissue. V is TRBV6-2 or TRBV6-3 and J is TRBJ2-6; a possible D gene is TRBD1 (5 bases). The TCR was taken from a man aged 55 to 70 with non-small cell lung cancer. This CDR3 is CASSSTTARVFQNKFSGANVLTF. CDR3 nucleotides: TGTGCCAGCAGTTCAACGACAGCCCGTGTATTTCAGAACAAATTCTCTGGGGCCAACGTCCTGACTTTC.